These 28 T cell receptor beta chains came from one sample sequenced in a study of T cell responses to AZD1222 COVID-19 vaccine. Some clones are missing from TCRdb's copy, which holds only in-frame ones; the method was immunoSEQ multiplex PCR. The table shows 85,000 to 90,000 clones, with 88% occurring only once. The starting material was peripheral blood, obtained on day 0 of AZD1222 vaccination. The receptor set was obtained from an adult in good health.

This chain joins TRBV7-9 and TRBJ1-1; 8 nucleotides align to TRBD1. Germline V gene sequence: CDR1 SEHNR, CDR2 FQNEAQ (reference sequence). The CDR3 totals 15 residues. V lost 5 bases to trimming and J lost 5 bases; unmatched junction nucleotides: 10. CDR3 residues: CASSPLDRDGTEAFF. In DNA form, the CDR3 reads TGTGCCAGCAGCCCCTTGGACAGGGACGGGACTGAAGCTTTCTTT. Supplemented by reference TRBV7-9 and TRBJ1-1, the full variable domain reads DTGVSQNPRHKITKRGQNVTFRCDPISEHNRLYWYRQTLGQGPEFLTYFQNEAQLEKSRLLSDRFSAERPKGSFSTLEIQRTEQGDSAMYLCASSPLDRDGTEAFFGQGTRLTVV.

This clone was observed a handful of times. The V gene is TRBV19, the J gene TRBJ1-2, with D tentatively TRBD1 (5 bases). This CDR3 contains 13 residues. V lost 7 bases and J lost 3, with 12 bases in between. Looked up from germline, CDR1 is LNHDA and CDR2 is SQIVND (reference sequence). The chain's CDR3 is CASKAGIDYGYTF. In DNA, the CDR3 is TGTGCCAGTAAGGCAGGGATCGACTATGGCTACACCTTC.

The chain's CDR3 is CASSLEQGNNSPLHF. CDR3 coding DNA: TGTGCCAGCAGTTTAGAACAGGGAAATAATTCACCCCTCCACTTT. This chain connects TRBV28 to TRBJ1-6, with D perhaps matching TRBD1 (6 bases). The CDR3 loop spans 15 amino acids. Deletions cut 2 bases from V and 5 bases from J, with 10 bases between. Germline V gene data show CDR1 as MDHEN and CDR2 as SYDVKM.

V is TRBV6-4 and J is TRBJ1-5, with a possible D match to TRBD1 (5 bases). The CDR3 sequence is 17 residues long. Trimming left V 2 bases short and J 0 bases short, with 14 bases between. Germline V gives CDR1 MRHNA, CDR2 SNTAGT. CDR3 sequence: CASSDGRAGGSNQPQHF. CDR3 bases: TGTGCCAGCAGTGACGGCAGGGCGGGGGGTAGCAATCAGCCCCAGCATTTT.

This rearrangement joins TRBV7-2 to TRBJ1-2; D gene ambiguous. The V gene lost 1 base and the J gene lost 0 bases, with 6 bases spanning the gap. Germline-derived CDR1 and CDR2 are SGHTA and FQGNSA. This CDR3 has 14 residues. CDR3 sequence (DNA): TGTGCCAGCAGCTTAGAACAAACTAACTATGGCTACACCTTC. Amino acid sequence: CASSLEQTNYGYTF.

The chain links TRBV3-1 (or the pseudogene TRBV3-2) to TRBJ2-1; D uncertain. Trimming took off 4 bases at V and 2 bases at J, with 12 bases between the two ends. CDR1 LGHDT and CDR2 YNNKEL come from the germline V gene (reference sequence). CDR3 length: 15 residues. Here the CDR3 DNA reads TGTGCCAGCAGCCTGGGCGGAGCAGCCTACAATGAGCAGTTCTTC. It yields the protein CASSLGGAAYNEQFF.

This chain uses TRBV6-5 with TRBJ1-6; unclear D gene. The V gene's germline CDR1 is MNHEY and CDR2 SVGAGI. The V end was cut by 8 bases, the J end by 9 bases, with 8 bases between. This CDR3 spans 11 amino acids. The CDR3 DNA sequence: TGTGCCAGCGGCGTTGGTTCACCCCTCCACTTT. It yields the protein CASGVGSPLHF.

The chain recombines TRBV3-1 (or the pseudogene TRBV3-2) with TRBJ1-5; 8 bases fit TRBD1. The trim removed 0 bases at V and 2 bases at J, leaving 3 bases unmatched. Germline CDR1 LGHDT, CDR2 YNNKEL (reference sequence). The CDR3 consists of 16 residues. CDR3 in amino acids: CASSQDLGQGNQPQHF. The CDR3 region has the DNA TGTGCCAGCAGCCAAGATCTGGGACAGGGCAATCAGCCCCAGCATTTT.

The chain links TRBV2 to TRBJ2-5, with 8 bases lining up with TRBD2. The V gene's germline CDR1 is SNHLY and CDR2 FYNNEI. After removal of 7 bases from V and 2 bases from J, the junction contained 9 bases not matched to a gene. CDR3 size: 15 residues. The CDR3 DNA follows: TGTGCCAGCAAGACTCGGGAGGGGGGACAAGAGACCCAGTACTTC. Translating it yields CASKTREGGQETQYF.

This chain connects TRBV9 to TRBJ1-6, with 8 bases aligning to TRBD1. Per the germline V gene, CDR1 is SGDLS and CDR2 is YYNGEE. V shed 2 bases, J shed 10 bases, and the junction held 5 bases outside the gene matches. The CDR3 totals 14 residues. The chain's CDR3 is CASSVTRGQSPLHF. CDR3 in DNA: TGTGCCAGCAGCGTGACCAGGGGGCAGTCACCCCTCCACTTT.

CDR3 nucleotide sequence: TGTGCCAGCAGCCAAGATTTGGGGACTGAAGCTTTCTTT. It encodes CASSQDLGTEAFF. The rearrangement links TRBV14 to TRBJ1-1; D ambiguous. The CDR3 loop spans 13 amino acids. V gave up 0 bases and J gave up 5 bases, with 7 bases separating them. Germline V gene sequence: CDR1 SGHDN, CDR2 FVKESK.

J is TRBJ2-2 and V is TRBV6-2 or TRBV6-3; D might be TRBD2 (5 bases). The CDR3 runs to 16 residues. The V gene's germline CDR1 is MNHEY and CDR2 SVGEGT. V lost 3 bases to trimming and J lost 2 bases, with 13 bases between them. The CDR3 region has the DNA TGTGCCAGCAGTTATTACGGACTTCCAAACACCGGGGAGCTGTTTTTT. This codes for CASSYYGLPNTGELFF.

The chain combines TRBV28 with TRBJ2-1, with a weak D call TRBD2 (5 bases). Germline V gives CDR1 MDHEN, CDR2 SYDVKM. V was trimmed by 1 base and J by 0 bases, leaving 13 bases between them. The CDR3 length is 17 residues. CDR3 sequence: CASSLSSGSNSYNEQFF. Here the CDR3 DNA reads TGTGCCAGCAGTTTATCGAGCGGAAGCAACTCCTACAATGAGCAGTTCTTC.

With regard to this clone: At one of its ends the junction is not consistent with the germline gene, which may arise from a read error. The chain joins TRBV2 to TRBJ1-2, with D perhaps TRBD1 (6 bases). Germline CDR1 reads SNHLY; CDR2 reads FYNNEI. This CDR3 has 11 residues. CDR3: CASSVGGRSEF. CDR3 nucleotides: TGTGCCAGCAGTGTGGGGGGCAGGTCTGAGTTC.

J is TRBJ1-5 and V is TRBV10-3, with 7 positions matching TRBD1. The CDR3 is made up of 15 amino acids. V shed 2 bases and J 3 bases; nucleotides not matched to a gene: 4. CDR1 is ENHRY, CDR2 SYGVKD, per germline. This chain's CDR3 is CAISEEGTVNQPQHF. The CDR3 coding sequence is TGTGCCATCAGTGAGGAGGGGACAGTCAATCAGCCCCAGCATTTT.

The chain employs TRBV2 and TRBJ2-1, with 12 bases identical to TRBD2. Germline CDR1 is SNHLY and CDR2 is FYNNEI. This CDR3 is 17 amino acids long. V dropped 0 bases and J dropped 7; count of bases not matched to a gene: 7. CDR3 DNA sequence: TGTGCCAGCAGTGAAGCGAGGGGACTAGCGGGTTTAAATGAGCAGTTCTTC. Amino acids: CASSEARGLAGLNEQFF.

The gene calls are TRBV28 and TRBJ1-6; unclear D gene. Per the germline V gene, CDR1 is MDHEN and CDR2 is SYDVKM. This CDR3 region has 12 residues. The V end was cut by 5 bases, the J end by 9 bases, with 8 bases between. This chain's CDR3 is CASSIGISPLHF. The CDR3, as DNA: TGTGCCAGCAGTATCGGTATTTCACCCCTCCACTTT.

The genes are TRBV11-3 and TRBJ2-3; D remains ambiguous. Looked up from germline, CDR1 is SGHNT and CDR2 is YENEEA. Trimming removed 3 bases at V and 5 bases at J, with 6 bases between. The CDR3 spans 12 residues. The CDR3 region is CASSFLGDTQYF. In DNA form, the CDR3 reads TGTGCCAGCAGCTTTTTGGGAGATACGCAGTATTTT. The full variable domain, rest sourced from reference TRBV11-3 and TRBJ2-3, is EAGVVQSPRYKIIEKKQPVAFWCNPISGHNTLYWYLQNLGQGPELLIRYENEEAVDDSQLPKDRFSAERLKGVDSTLKIQPAELGDSAVYLCASSFLGDTQYFGPGTRLTVL.

V usage is TRBV10-3 and J usage is TRBJ2-3, with D possibly matching TRBD2 (6 bases). The CDR3 length is 14 residues. Germline CDR1 and CDR2: ENHRY and SYGVKD. V lost 7 bases and J lost 0, with 11 bases in between. CDR3 nucleotide sequence: TGTGCCATCAATCCTAGCGAGAGCACAGATACGCAGTATTTT. Translating it yields CAINPSESTDTQYF.

The chain is built from TRBV2 and TRBJ1-1; 7 bases line up with TRBD1. V shed 6 bases and J 1 base; nucleotides not matched to a gene: 5. The CDR3 is made up of 14 amino acids. Germline-derived CDR1 and CDR2 are SNHLY and FYNNEI. CDR3 residues: CASSRQGPNTEAFF. The CDR3 nucleotides read TGTGCCAGCAGCAGACAGGGCCCGAACACTGAAGCTTTCTTT.

This chain joins TRBV4-2 and TRBJ2-7, with D tentatively TRBD1 (7 bases). CDR1 is LGHNA and CDR2 is YNFKEQ in the germline V gene. The CDR3 is 18 residues long. The V end was cut by 6 bases, the J end by 2 bases, with 26 bases between. The CDR3 DNA follows: TGTGCCAGCAGTCTTACATCAGGGGGAGGAGAGACTACCTACGAGCAGTACTTC. Protein sequence: CASSLTSGGGETTYEQYF.

The chain carries TRBV4-2 and TRBJ1-5; no clear D. Germline CDR1 LGHNA, CDR2 YNFKEQ. The CDR3 is 15 amino acids. The V gene lost 2 bases and the J gene lost 6 bases, with 14 bases spanning the gap. DNA for the CDR3: TGTGCCAGCAGCCAATATTGGCAGCTCATTCAGCCCCAGCATTTT. It codes for CASSQYWQLIQPQHF.

The gene calls are TRBV5-1 and TRBJ2-2; D is uncertain. V was shortened by 4 bases and J by 0 bases, with 7 bases between the two germline ends. Looked up from germline, CDR1 is SGHRS and CDR2 is YFSETQ. The CDR3 loop spans 14 amino acids. The CDR3 nucleotides read TGCGCCAGCAGCGACCAATCGAACACCGGGGAGCTGTTTTTT. Translating gives CASSDQSNTGELFF.

The chain links TRBV10-1 to TRBJ2-7; D is unclear. Deletions cut 4 bases from V and 3 bases from J, with 10 bases between. The CDR3 is 13 residues long. Per germline, CDR1 WNHNN and CDR2 SYGVQD (reference sequence). The CDR3 reads CASSGTGFYEQYF. In nucleotides, the CDR3 is TGCGCCAGCAGTGGGACCGGTTTCTACGAGCAGTACTTC.

This sequence joins TRBV7-3 and TRBJ2-3; 7 nucleotides agree with TRBD2. CDR1 SGHTA and CDR2 FQGTGA come from the germline V gene. The V segment lost 4 bases and the J segment 2 bases; nucleotides outside the gene matches: 9. The CDR3 extends over 16 amino acids. CDR3 loop: CASSSGLVRITDTQYF. DNA of the CDR3: TGTGCCAGCAGCTCAGGACTAGTTCGGATCACAGATACGCAGTATTTT.

The V and J genes are TRBV5-4 and TRBJ1-5, with D perhaps TRBD1 (5 bases). The germline gives CDR1 SGHNT, CDR2 YYREEE (reference sequence). V was pared by 0 bases and J by 7 bases, with 14 bases between. The CDR3 covers 15 residues. CDR3 sequence (DNA): TGTGCCAGCAGCTTGGGGCAGGGATCGGAGCAGCCCCAGCATTTT. Translating gives CASSLGQGSEQPQHF. Looking up the rest from reference TRBV5-4 and TRBJ1-5 gives the full variable domain: ETGVTQSPTHLIKTRGQQVTLRCSSQSGHNTVSWYQQALGQGPQFIFQYYREEENGRGNFPPRFSGLQFPNYSSELNVNALELDDSALYLCASSLGQGSEQPQHFGDGTRLSIL.

The chain has TRBV27 and TRBJ2-1; possible D gene TRBD2, 6 bases. V lost 7 bases to trimming and J lost 0 bases, with 13 bases between them. CDR3 size: 15 residues. Germline CDR1 MNHEY, CDR2 SMNVEV (reference sequence). DNA of the CDR3: TGTGCCAGCACCCACGGGGGTGGCTCCTACAATGAGCAGTTCTTC. It specifies CASTHGGGSYNEQFF.

The chain has TRBV19 and TRBJ2-2, with D tentatively TRBD1 or TRBD2 (6 bases each). There are 14 residues in the CDR3. V lost 8 bases and J 4 bases, leaving 14 bases between the germline ends. Looked up from germline, CDR1 is LNHDA and CDR2 is SQIVND (reference sequence). CDR3 region: CASREGGGTGELFF. CDR3 DNA sequence: TGTGCCAGTCGAGAAGGGGGAGGCACCGGGGAGCTGTTTTTT.